Listed here are 17 T cell receptor beta chains from one sample, sequenced in a study of cytomegalovirus exposure and HLA in healthy donors (dated by TCRdb to 2015 to 2018). Library method: the immunoSEQ multiplex PCR assay. For the multiplex PCR, a mixture combining 60 forward primers for TCR Vbeta segments and 13 reverse primers for TCR Jbeta segments was used. The clones in this table, taken by TCRdb from immuneACCESS, are in-frame only. Not every clone is retained; where verified, under half of the shortfall comes from an unresolved V gene, and the cause of the rest is unknown. Within this sample are roughly 100,000 clones, with around 82% of them counted one time only. About 9.4% of the sample belongs to the ten largest clones. Input material: PBMCs. Receptor source: a woman aged 18-30 years in good health and CMV-seropositive.

Points on this clone: This same CDR3 is encoded by further DNA sequences in the sample. This rearrangement joins TRBV7-6 to TRBJ1-5; 9 bases map to TRBD1. Losses at the gene ends were 5 bases for V and 5 bases for J; bases not matched to a gene: 7. The CDR3 length is 15 residues. The germline V gene encodes CDR1 SGHVS and CDR2 FNYEAQ. This CDR3 is CASSPGTGRDQPQHF. Here the CDR3 DNA reads TGTGCCAGCAGCCCTGGGACAGGGAGGGATCAGCCCCAGCATTTT.

The chain joins TRBV4-1 to TRBJ1-1, with D possibly TRBD1 on 5 matching bases. V lost 5 bases and J lost 1, with 11 bases in between. This CDR3 comprises 14 residues. CDR1 is MGHRA, CDR2 YSYEKL, per germline. CDR3 sequence (DNA): TGCGCCAGCAGCGGACGGACAACGAACACTGAAGCTTTCTTT. Residues: CASSGRTTNTEAFF.

This chain connects TRBV10-1 to TRBJ2-7; 8 nucleotides line up with TRBD1. CDR1 is WNHNN and CDR2 is SYGVQD in the germline V gene (reference sequence). This CDR3 has 14 amino acids. V was clipped by 0 bases and J by 6 bases; unmatched bases: 4. The CDR3 DNA reads TGCGCCAGCAGTGAGTCGACAGGGGTGGTCGAGCAGTACTTC. Protein product: CASSESTGVVEQYF.

The rearrangement links TRBV5-1 to TRBJ1-3; D unresolved. This CDR3 contains 15 residues. V lost 3 bases, J lost 1 base, and 11 bases lay in between. CDR1 is SGHRS and CDR2 is YFSETQ in the germline V gene. The CDR3 spells CASSSLVGSGNTIYF. CDR3 DNA sequence: TGCGCCAGCAGCTCCCTAGTCGGGTCTGGAAACACCATATATTTT.

The V and J genes are TRBV5-1 and TRBJ2-2; D is unresolved. The CDR3 runs to 16 residues. Per the germline V gene, CDR1 is SGHRS and CDR2 is YFSETQ. V was pared by 1 base and J by 4 bases, with 14 bases between. In DNA form, the CDR3 reads TGCGCCAGCAGCTTGATTGGCGGAGTGGGCACCGGGGAGCTGTTTTTT. Translation: CASSLIGGVGTGELFF.

The rearrangement joins TRBV21-1 to TRBJ1-1; TRBD1 is the table's D call and was not checked against the DNA. TRBV21-1 is reported as a pseudogene. The CDR3 totals 16 residues. The CDR3 loop is CASRNRVRVLFPEAFF. The CDR3 DNA is TGTGCCAGCAGGAACAGGGTTAGGGTATTATTCCCTGAAGCTTTCTTT.

The chain is built from TRBV7-2 and TRBJ2-7; possibly TRBD2 for D (6 bases). Germline CDR1 and CDR2: SGHTA and FQGNSA. V was trimmed by 3 bases and J by 3 bases, leaving 15 bases between them. This CDR3 region has 15 residues. In nucleotides, the CDR3 is TGTGCCAGCAGCTTTCTTGGCGGGACCAGCTACGAGCAGTACTTC. Translating gives CASSFLGGTSYEQYF.

The chain combines TRBV15 with TRBJ1-5; TRBD1 agrees at 10 bases. Germline V lookup: CDR1 LNHNV, CDR2 YYDKDF (reference sequence). The CDR3 has 24 residues. V lost 3 bases and J lost 0; bases outside the gene matches: 26. Here the CDR3 DNA reads TGTGCCACCAGCAGGAGACAAGGGGACAGGGGACTACACTTCTCACGAGATAGCAATCAGCCCCAGCATTTT. Residues: CATSRRQGDRGLHFSRDSNQPQHF.

This rearrangement joins TRBV5-1 to TRBJ2-7; D is unresolved. The CDR3 is made up of 14 amino acids. Germline V gene sequence: CDR1 SGHRS, CDR2 YFSETQ. The germline V and J ends were trimmed by 0 bases and 3 bases, with 10 bases remaining between them. CDR3 amino acids: CASSLETEHYEQYF. In DNA form, the CDR3 reads TGCGCCAGCAGCTTGGAGACGGAGCACTACGAGCAGTACTTC.

The gene calls are TRBV6-6 and TRBJ2-7; D is perhaps TRBD1 (6 bases). Germline lookup yields CDR1 MNHNY and CDR2 SVGAGI (reference sequence). The CDR3 contains 15 residues. The ends were cut back, 2 bases at V and 2 bases at J, with 13 bases in the middle. CDR3 bases: TGTGCCAGCAGTTACGGACCCCGGGACACCTACGAGCAGTACTTC. Translation gives CASSYGPRDTYEQYF.

The chain is built from TRBV19 and TRBJ2-3; D is perhaps TRBD2 (6 bases). The CDR3 spans 18 residues. The germline CDR1 and CDR2 sequences are LNHDA and SQIVND (reference sequence). Deletions cut 1 base from V and 4 bases from J, with 21 bases between. CDR3 in amino acids: CASSIVGRGRRGSDTQYF. DNA for the CDR3: TGTGCCAGTAGTATAGTCGGCCGGGGGAGAAGGGGATCAGATACGCAGTATTTT.

This clone was counted a single time. The V call is TRBV25-1, the J call TRBJ1-4; 7 nucleotides line up with TRBD1. This CDR3 region has 14 residues. V was pared by 2 bases and J by 8 bases, with 5 bases of the junction left unmatched. CDR1 MGHDK and CDR2 SYGVNS come from the germline V gene. CDR3 loop: CASSEPPTGEKLFF. The CDR3, as DNA: TGTGCCAGCAGTGAACCCCCGACAGGGGAAAAACTGTTTTTT.

The V and J genes are TRBV5-1 and TRBJ2-2; TRBD1 matches at 8 bases. J gave up 4 bases and V 4 bases, and 12 bases lay outside the gene matches. The V gene's germline CDR1 is SGHRS and CDR2 YFSETQ. The CDR3 totals 17 residues. CDR3 sequence (DNA): TGCGCCAGCAGCCCCGGACAGGGTCAAATTCGCACCGGGGAGCTGTTTTTT. The encoded protein is CASSPGQGQIRTGELFF. The entire variable domain, with the rest obtained from reference TRBV5-1 and TRBJ2-2, is as follows: KAGVTQTPRYLIKTRGQQVTLSCSPISGHRSVSWYQQTPGQGLQFLFEYFSETQRNKGNFPGRFSGRQFSNSRSEMNVSTLELGDSALYLCASSPGQGQIRTGELFFGEGSRLTVL.

The chain recombines TRBV6-5 with TRBJ2-5, with a tentative D call TRBD2 (5 bases). Per the germline V gene, CDR1 is MNHEY and CDR2 is SVGAGI. V lost 7 bases to trimming and J lost 6 bases, with 9 bases between them. The CDR3 is 11 amino acids. CDR3 in amino acids: CASTSGKTQYF. CDR3 coding DNA: TGTGCCAGCACCTCCGGGAAGACCCAGTACTTC.

The V gene is TRBV7-5, the J gene TRBJ1-2. TRBV7-5 counts as a pseudogene. The CDR3 covers 10 residues. The chain's CDR3 is CAAGGYGYTF. CDR3 nucleotide sequence: TGTGCCGCGGGGGGCTATGGCTACACCTTC.

This clone was observed a few times. The chain has TRBV19 and TRBJ2-3; 13 nucleotides align to TRBD2. J was trimmed by 1 base and V by 7 bases; bases with no gene match: 2. Germline V gene lookup returns CDR1 LNHDA and CDR2 SQIVND (reference sequence). This CDR3 contains 15 residues. CDR3 protein: CASTGLAGGTDTQYF. In DNA, the CDR3 is TGTGCCAGTACCGGACTAGCGGGAGGCACAGATACGCAGTATTTT.

This chain joins TRBV7-6 and TRBJ2-7; no clear D gene. The CDR3 sequence is 13 residues long. Trimming took off 1 base at V and 2 bases at J, with 6 bases between the two ends. Germline V gene data show CDR1 as SGHVS and CDR2 as FNYEAQ. CDR3 residues: CASSLELPYEQYF. The DNA for the CDR3 is TGTGCCAGCAGCTTAGAACTCCCCTACGAGCAGTACTTC.